The rows below give T cell receptor beta chains drawn from one sample of a study of blood T cells in healthy people across ages. A single record per CDR3 protein comes from TCRdb applying MiXCR to the 5' RACE reads. The table records some 1.4 million distinct CDR3 sequences, approximately 42% of them present only once. The specimen sequenced was blood. The receptors derive from a woman aged 18-29 years in good health. Each CDR3 is given with its conserved first and last residue. The order of the fields is CDR3 length, clone size, D gene, J gene, V gene, CDR3 DNA, CDR3 protein. D genes are given only for firm matches. Clone size is stated in some rows and not others, as once, few, many or a class when expanded.

len: 14; abundance: -; d_gene: -; j_gene: TRBJ2-5; v_gene: TRBV28; CDR3nt: TGTGCCAGCAGTTTATCTTCTAGCTGGGAGACCCAGTACTTC; CDR3aa: CASSLSSSWETQYF
len: 16; abundance: few; d_gene: TRBD2; j_gene: TRBJ2-7; v_gene: TRBV4-2; CDR3nt: TGTGCCAGCAGCCAAGATCCCTCTAGCGGGCCCTACGAGCAGTACTTC; CDR3aa: CASSQDPSSGPYEQYF
len: 14; abundance: -; d_gene: -; j_gene: TRBJ2-7; v_gene: TRBV6-4; CDR3nt: TGTGCCAGCAGTGACCGGGCTGCCCCCGGAGAGCAGTACTTC; CDR3aa: CASSDRAAPGEQYF
len: 14; abundance: few; d_gene: TRBD1; j_gene: TRBJ2-7; v_gene: TRBV15; CDR3nt: TGTGCCACCAGCAGAGAACAGGGGGCCTACGAGCAGTACTTC; CDR3aa: CATSREQGAYEQYF
len: 15; abundance: -; d_gene: TRBD1; j_gene: TRBJ2-1; v_gene: TRBV5-1; CDR3nt: TGCGCCAGCAGCTTGGAACAGGGGCCCCACAATGAGCAGTTCTTC; CDR3aa: CASSLEQGPHNEQFF
len: 17; abundance: -; d_gene: -; j_gene: TRBJ1-5; v_gene: TRBV4-1; CDR3nt: TGCGCCAGCAGCCAAGGGCGGGCACAGGCGAACAATCAGCCCCAGCATTTT; CDR3aa: CASSQGRAQANNQPQHF
len: 14; abundance: few; d_gene: -; j_gene: TRBJ2-1; v_gene: TRBV20-1; CDR3nt: -; CDR3aa: CSARVASGSLYGFF
len: 11; abundance: few; d_gene: TRBD1; j_gene: TRBJ1-2; v_gene: TRBV7-9; CDR3nt: TGTGCCAGCAGCTGGGGGACAGAGCACACCTTC; CDR3aa: CASSWGTEHTF
len: 15; abundance: -; d_gene: TRBD2; j_gene: TRBJ2-3; v_gene: TRBV20-1; CDR3nt: TGCAGTGCTAGGCAGACTAGCCTACGCACAGATACGCAGTATTTT; CDR3aa: CSARQTSLRTDTQYF
len: 12; abundance: -; d_gene: -; j_gene: TRBJ2-1; v_gene: TRBV20-1; CDR3nt: TGCAGTGCTAGAGCGGAGGGGGAGACCCAGTTCTTC; CDR3aa: CSARAEGETQFF